These 9 T cell receptor beta chains were sequenced from one sample in a study of blood T cell repertoires in COVID-19. Measured with immunoSEQ multiplex PCR; TCRdb has only the in-frame clones, and not every one. The sample includes over 150,000 clones, over 80% of them seen just once. Sequenced material: peripheral blood. The receptor set was obtained from a woman older than 75 with COVID-19, enrolled during active disease.

In this sample, this clone turned up once. The chain uses TRBV2 and TRBJ2-3; D is unresolved. The germline V gene has CDR1 SNHLY and CDR2 FYNNEI. This CDR3 contains 14 residues. V was trimmed by 7 bases and J by 3 bases, leaving 14 bases between them. This CDR3 reads CASTRAMETDTQYF. CDR3 sequence (DNA): TGTGCCAGCACCAGAGCGATGGAGACAGATACGCAGTATTTT.

The chain joins TRBV12-5 to TRBJ2-7; 8 positions match TRBD2. The length of the CDR3 is 15 residues. CDR1 is LGHNT and CDR2 is FRNRAP in the germline V gene. With 6 bases clipped from V and 6 bases from J, the junction kept 13 bases outside the gene matches. The CDR3 reads CASGPGGDSTREQYF. The CDR3 bases are TGTGCTAGTGGACCCGGGGGGGACTCGACTCGCGAGCAGTACTTC.

The chain has TRBV29-1 and TRBJ1-3; D not resolved. The CDR3 runs to 13 residues. CDR1 is SQVTM, CDR2 ANQGSEA, per germline. V lost 3 bases and J lost 4, with 10 bases in between. The CDR3 bases are TGCAGCGTTGATTCCGGGAGCGGAAACACCATATATTTT. It yields the protein CSVDSGSGNTIYF.

The genes are TRBV7-2 and TRBJ1-4; D is ambiguous. CDR3 length: 16 residues. V lost 4 bases and J lost 0, with 12 bases in between. The germline CDR1 and CDR2 sequences are SGHTA and FQGNSA. The DNA of the CDR3 is TGTGCCAGCAGCTCGAGAGCTGATGCAACTAATGAAAAACTGTTTTTT. Protein product: CASSSRADATNEKLFF.

This clone has a single count. CDR3 coding DNA: TGCAGCGTTGAACGCCCAATGGGGGGGACTGAAGCTTTCTTT. Encoded protein: CSVERPMGGTEAFF. The chain joins TRBV29-1 to TRBJ1-1; tentatively, D is TRBD1 (5 bases). In germline, CDR1 is SQVTM, CDR2 ANQGSEA. V dropped 2 bases and J dropped 5 bases, with 15 bases sitting between them. The CDR3 runs to 14 residues.

J is TRBJ1-1 and V is TRBV19, with D possibly being TRBD1 (6 bases). Per the germline V gene, CDR1 is LNHDA and CDR2 is SQIVND (reference sequence). Trimming shortened V by 1 base and J by 1 base, and 10 bases separated the two germline ends. The CDR3 totals 15 residues. The CDR3 is CASSIGDIWNTEAFF. For the CDR3, the DNA is TGTGCCAGTAGTATAGGGGACATCTGGAACACTGAAGCTTTCTTT.

V is TRBV19 and J is TRBJ1-2; possibly TRBD1 for D (6 bases). Germline V gene lookup returns CDR1 LNHDA and CDR2 SQIVND (reference sequence). The CDR3 covers 14 residues. The V end lost 7 bases, the J end lost 8 bases, and 20 bases lay between the germline ends. The CDR3: CASTSGERTGGYTF. Here the CDR3 DNA reads TGTGCCAGTACCTCAGGGGAGAGGACCGGGGGCTACACCTTC. Filled out from reference TRBV19 and TRBJ1-2, the complete variable domain reads DGGITQSPKYLFRKEGQNVTLSCEQNLNHDAMYWYRQDPGQGLRLIYYSQIVNDFQKGDIAEGYSVSREKKESFPLTVTSAQKNPTAFYLCASTSGERTGGYTFGSGTRLTVV.

This chain uses TRBV29-1 with TRBJ2-1; tentatively, D is TRBD2 (6 bases). V was pared by 6 bases and J by 8 bases, with 17 bases between. Per the germline V gene, CDR1 is SQVTM and CDR2 is ANQGSEA. The CDR3 runs to 13 residues. The CDR3, as DNA: TGCAGCGTCGTCCCTCTAGCGTTGTATGAGCAGTTCTTC. As protein: CSVVPLALYEQFF.

The V call is TRBV7-8, the J call TRBJ1-2; TRBD1 aligns across 10 bases. CDR3 length equals 16 residues. The V segment lost 5 bases and the J segment 4 bases; nucleotides outside the gene matches: 10. Germline V gene data show CDR1 as SGHVS and CDR2 as FQNEAQ. The CDR3 DNA sequence: TGTGCCAGCAGCCACGACAGGGGGCTGTCCCCCTATGGCTACACCTTC. It specifies CASSHDRGLSPYGYTF. The full variable domain, in which reference TRBV7-8 and TRBJ1-2 provide the parts outside the CDR3, is GAGVSQSPRYKVAKRGQDVALRCDPISGHVSLFWYQQALGQGPEFLTYFQNEAQLDKSGLPSDRFFAERPEGSVSTLKIQRTQQEDSAVYLCASSHDRGLSPYGYTFGSGTRLTVV.